The 18 T cell receptor beta chains reported below all come from one sample, sequenced in a study of blood T cells in healthy people across ages (dated by TCRdb to 2015 to 2017). The library was built by means of 5' RACE. The sequencer was an Illumina HiSeq 2500. The second PCR ran for about 6 to 12 cycles and used a J-beta primer mix along with a sample-barcoded 5' primer. The public reads were run again by TCRdb, first through fastp at Q25 and then through MiXCR, and only productive beta chains were kept. Rows are unified per CDR3 protein, each entry keeping the most common DNA and genes. The sample profile shows 650,000 to 800,000 distinct CDR3 sequences; under 45% of them were found once. Jointly, the top ten make up roughly a fifth of the sample. Sample: blood. Receptors were obtained from a man aged 60 to 75 in good health.

Many counts were recorded for this clonotype. The chain carries TRBV7-9 and TRBJ2-7; D possibly corresponds to TRBD1 (5 bases). This CDR3 is built from 12 residues. Trimming stripped 6 bases from V and 3 bases from J, with 9 bases between. Germline V lookup: CDR1 SEHNR, CDR2 FQNEAQ (reference sequence). CDR3 nucleotide sequence: TGTGCCAGCAGACAGGAAGACTACGAGCAGTACTTC. Protein: CASRQEDYEQYF.

About this clonotype itself: The junction shows a germline mismatch at one end, possibly a read error. This chain joins TRBV7-6 and TRBJ2-1, with D possibly TRBD2 on 6 matching bases. CDR3 size: 16 residues. CDR1 is SGHVS, CDR2 FNYEAQ, per germline. The CDR3 DNA follows: TGTGCCGGCAGCCCCGGTTTAGCGGTTACCTACAATGAGCAGTTCTTC. Amino acids: CAGSPGLAVTYNEQFF.

CDR3 residues: CSAPNSRDTRNEQFF. As DNA, the CDR3 is TGCAGTGCCCCCAACTCCCGGGACACGCGCAATGAGCAGTTCTTC. This sequence joins TRBV20-1 and TRBJ2-1, with D perhaps TRBD1 (6 bases). The germline V gene encodes CDR1 DFQATT and CDR2 SNEGSKA (reference sequence). Trimming shortened V by 6 bases and J by 6 bases, and 21 bases separated the two germline ends. The CDR3 runs to 15 residues.

The chain links TRBV6-5 to TRBJ2-7; the D gene is possibly TRBD2 (6 bases). The germline gives CDR1 MNHEY, CDR2 SVGAGI. Trimming pared 5 bases from V and 6 bases from J, leaving 8 bases between. The CDR3 contains 11 residues. The DNA for the CDR3 is TGTGCCAGCAGTCGGGGGTTCGAGCAGTACTTC. The encoded protein is CASSRGFEQYF.

This chain joins TRBV29-1 and TRBJ2-5, with D perhaps matching TRBD1 (6 bases). V gave up 6 bases and J gave up 1 base, with 15 bases separating them. This CDR3 has 14 residues. Germline V gives CDR1 SQVTM, CDR2 ANQGSEA. CDR3 region: CSVPLTGFQETQYF. As DNA, the CDR3 is TGCAGCGTGCCTTTGACAGGCTTCCAAGAGACCCAGTACTTC.

V usage is TRBV12-3 or TRBV12-4 and J usage is TRBJ1-4; D might be TRBD1 (6 bases). The CDR3 is 16 residues long. V shed 3 bases and J shed 7 bases, with 18 bases lying between them. The CDR3 DNA follows: TGTGCCAGCAGTTTCGGCCTAGGACAGTTGGGTGAAAAACTGTTTTTT. Its translation is CASSFGLGQLGEKLFF.

By sample fraction, this clonotype is medium-sized. The CDR3 is CSGSRLQGSETQYF. The CDR3 bases are TGCAGTGGATCGCGCCTACAGGGATCGGAGACCCAGTACTTC. The chain uses TRBV20-1 and TRBJ2-5, with D perhaps TRBD1 (6 bases). CDR1 DFQATT and CDR2 SNEGSKA come from the germline V gene (reference sequence). V lost 7 bases and J lost 5, with 20 bases in between. The CDR3 has 14 residues.

This clonotype was detected a few times. The rearrangement uses TRBV6-6 and TRBJ2-4; tentative D call: TRBD2 (5 bases). Trimming left V 6 bases short and J 0 bases short, with 15 bases between. The CDR3 length is 16 residues. Looked up from germline, CDR1 is MNHNY and CDR2 is SVGAGI (reference sequence). The CDR3 loop reads CASSRADGLAKNIQYF. The CDR3, as DNA: TGTGCCAGCAGCCGGGCCGACGGACTAGCCAAAAACATTCAGTACTTC.

The J gene is TRBJ2-1, the V gene TRBV6-2 or TRBV6-3; TRBD2 matches at 8 bases. V trimming: 8 bases; J trimming: 9 bases; junction bases outside the gene matches: 15. Germline V gene data show CDR1 as MNHEY and CDR2 as SVGEGT. This CDR3 is built from 15 residues. CDR3 in amino acids: CASGIRLATPIEQFF. The CDR3 DNA sequence: TGTGCCAGCGGAATTAGACTAGCGACTCCAATTGAGCAGTTCTTC.

The rearrangement joins TRBV4-1 to TRBJ2-1; 8 positions agree with TRBD2. The CDR3 consists of 15 residues. With 1 base clipped from V and 5 bases from J, the junction kept 4 bases outside the gene matches. Germline values: CDR1 MGHRA, CDR2 YSYEKL. The DNA for the CDR3 is TGCGCCAGCAGCCAAGTGGCGGGGGGAAACAATGAGCAGTTCTTC. Its translation: CASSQVAGGNNEQFF.

This clonotype was counted ten times or more. V is TRBV11-2 and J is TRBJ2-7; D uncertain. The CDR3 has 12 amino acids. Per the germline V gene, CDR1 is SGHAT and CDR2 is FQNNGV. Trimming removed 1 base at V and 8 bases at J, with 9 bases between. CDR3 protein: CASSLASSQQYF. The CDR3 DNA is TGTGCCAGCAGCTTAGCCAGTAGCCAGCAGTACTTC. The full variable domain, its missing parts supplied by reference TRBV11-2 and TRBJ2-7, is EAGVAQSPRYKIIEKRQSVAFWCNPISGHATLYWYQQILGQGPKLLIQFQNNGVVDDSQLPKDRFSAERLKGVDSTLKIQPAKLEDSAVYLCASSLASSQQYFGPGTRLTVT.

The CDR3 region is CAIRPGGYEQYF. CDR3 bases: TGTGCCATCAGGCCGGGGGGGTACGAGCAGTACTTC. The chain recombines TRBV10-3 with TRBJ2-5; 8 bases agree with TRBD2. The J call may be mistaken, given a closer DNA end match to TRBJ2-7. This CDR3 spans 12 amino acids. Germline V gene lookup returns CDR1 ENHRY and CDR2 SYGVKD.

The chain has TRBV7-9 and TRBJ2-5, with D perhaps given as TRBD1 or TRBD2 (5 bases each). Trimming cost V 8 bases and J 11 bases, with 18 bases left between them. Germline CDR1 is SEHNR and CDR2 is FQNEAQ (reference sequence). The CDR3 is made up of 12 amino acids. CDR3 sequence reads: CASGTPSDEQYF. Here the CDR3 DNA reads TGTGCCAGCGGGACCCCCTCTGATGAGCAGTACTTC.

J is TRBJ1-6 and V is TRBV28; D call uncertain. The V and J ends lost 6 bases and 0 bases respectively, with 15 bases between them. The CDR3 covers 17 residues. The germline gives CDR1 MDHEN, CDR2 SYDVKM. CDR3 in amino acids: CASSPHRASSYNSPLHF. The CDR3 bases are TGTGCCAGCAGCCCTCATCGCGCTAGCTCCTATAATTCACCCCTCCACTTT. Using reference TRBV28 and TRBJ1-6 for the parts outside the CDR3, the full variable domain is DVKVTQSSRYLVKRTGEKVFLECVQDMDHENMFWYRQDPGLGLRLIYFSYDVKMKEKGDIPEGYSVSREKKERFSLILESASTNQTSMYLCASSPHRASSYNSPLHFGNGTRLTVT.

This clonotype showed up just a few times. CDR3 protein: CASSYDRKNIQYF. Here the CDR3 DNA reads TGTGCCAGCAGTTATGACAGAAAAAACATTCAGTACTTC. J is TRBJ2-4 and V is TRBV6-5, with D possibly TRBD1 on 5 matching bases. The CDR3 sequence is 13 residues long. V dropped 3 bases and J dropped 4 bases, with 7 bases sitting between them. The germline V gene has CDR1 MNHEY and CDR2 SVGAGI.

This clonotype has at least ten counts. The chain combines TRBV5-6 with TRBJ2-1; D remains unclear. The CDR3 totals 14 residues. The germline CDR1 and CDR2 sequences are SGHDT and YYEEEE. V lost 0 bases and J lost 9, with 13 bases in between. CDR3 nucleotide sequence: TGTGCCAGCAGCTTGGTGACTCCTGGTGGTGAGCAGTTCTTC. This translates into CASSLVTPGGEQFF.

This sequence joins TRBV28 and TRBJ2-4, with D maybe TRBD1 (6 bases). Near its end, the DNA agrees better with TRBJ2-5, so the J call may be wrong. Germline V lookup: CDR1 MDHEN, CDR2 SYDVKM. The CDR3 has 15 amino acids. The CDR3 sequence is CASSSRANREETQYF. CDR3 coding DNA: TGTGCCAGCAGCTCCAGAGCGAACAGGGAAGAGACCCAGTACTTC.

The DNA for the CDR3 is TGTGCCAGCAGTTACTTTAGGACACAAACCTACGAGCAGTACTTC. It is translated as CASSYFRTQTYEQYF. The chain links TRBV6-6 to TRBJ2-7, with a possible D match to TRBD1 (5 bases). Germline-derived CDR1 and CDR2 are MNHNY and SVGAGI (reference sequence). The CDR3 sequence is 15 residues long. The germline V and J ends were trimmed by 1 base and 2 bases, with 12 bases remaining between them.